A selection of T cell receptor beta chains follows, all from one sample in a study. TCRdb used MiXCR to reprocess the RT-PCR reads, holding one entry per CDR3 protein. The table shows hundreds of thousands of distinct CDR3 sequences, with approximately 15% occurring only once. The specimen sequenced was memory CD4+ T cells from blood. Source of these receptors: a female donor in good health, serving as a healthy control. The conserved cysteine and the conserved F or W are not part of the CDR3 here.

CDR3	V	J
ASSLIGRVYEQY	TRBV5-6	TRBJ2-7
ASSGHILGGYT	TRBV6-1	TRBJ1-2
ASSLLEQTQTEAF	TRBV5-5	TRBJ1-1
ASSYDIRGRETQY	TRBV6-2/TRBV6-3	TRBJ2-5
ASSPLGIAGAMNEQF	TRBV3-1	TRBJ2-1
ASSRSGRQGWYGYT	TRBV4-2	TRBJ1-2
ASSQGDFSTDTQY	TRBV4-3	TRBJ2-3
ASSQVGRDGTRSSYNEQF	TRBV4-2	TRBJ2-1
SAAGTGAGSPLH	TRBV20-1	TRBJ1-6
ASSPSGTRETQY	TRBV28	TRBJ2-5
ASMQNYGYT	TRBV10-2	TRBJ1-2
ASSVVERQPQH	TRBV2	TRBJ1-5
ASSLLGEGTEAF	TRBV5-1	TRBJ1-1
ASRYSSVRYGELF	TRBV12-3/TRBV12-4	TRBJ2-2
ASSLGAGANTGELF	TRBV12-3/TRBV12-4	TRBJ2-2
ASSQLGLAASYEQY	TRBV4-2	TRBJ2-7
ASSLFGGGEQY	TRBV14	TRBJ2-7
ASRSLAGEQETQY	TRBV6-6	TRBJ2-5
ASSRSPRGGTEAF	TRBV7-2	TRBJ1-1
ASSTTGWTSQF	TRBV7-3	TRBJ2-1
ASTGGTSHTTGELF	TRBV5-8	TRBJ2-2
AIRSGETTYEQY	TRBV28	TRBJ2-7
ASSFGTGSFYEQY	TRBV7-2	TRBJ2-7
ASSLGFLSNEQF	TRBV7-2	TRBJ2-1
ASSLSPSGTSYEQY	TRBV5-1	TRBJ2-7
ASSLAGTGTYEQY	TRBV7-2	TRBJ2-7
ASSSGQLGEQY	TRBV5-6	TRBJ2-7
ASTYDRSNQPQH	TRBV28	TRBJ1-5
ASTESWGERGTQY	TRBV6-5	TRBJ2-5
ASSFSQGINQPQH	TRBV12-3/TRBV12-4	TRBJ1-5
ASSRTSGSPTDTQY	TRBV2	TRBJ2-3
ASSTGTSGGNEQF	TRBV5-1	TRBJ2-1
SAKTEGTGELF	TRBV20-1	TRBJ2-2
ASSQDYRTGGNTGDLF	TRBV4-2	TRBJ2-2
ASSLSGYQETQY	TRBV7-2	TRBJ2-5
ASTRDGSTGELF	TRBV6-2/TRBV6-3	TRBJ2-2
ASRSGRRSGADTQY	TRBV28	TRBJ2-3
ASSMGHSADTQY	TRBV11-3	TRBJ2-3
ASKPPLGHGDTDTQY	TRBV27	TRBJ2-3
ASTSPGQGVEAF	TRBV5-1	TRBJ1-1
ASSLQGTGANVLT	TRBV11-2	TRBJ2-6
ASSSQGAGGANVLT	TRBV28	TRBJ2-6
ASSFGEHYGYT	TRBV5-1	TRBJ1-2
ASSVFGTAGNTIY	TRBV9	TRBJ1-3
SVETDAAGAEAF	TRBV29-1	TRBJ1-1
ASSPAGGRGSYNEQF	TRBV3-1	TRBJ2-1
ASSMILGLKNTEAF	TRBV19	TRBJ1-1
AIRGGESEKLF	TRBV10-3	TRBJ1-4